This passage covers 25 T cell receptor beta chains from one sample sequenced in a study of shared clonotypes between healthy human individuals. Sequencing used immunoSEQ multiplex PCR; TCRdb keeps in-frame clones, though not all of them. The sample has some 800,000 clones, around 92% seen once; the top ten hold 24%. Naive CD8 isolation took CD45RO-negative cells positively selected for CCR7 and excluded terminally differentiated effector memory CD45RA+ cells. Sequencing was performed on naive CD8+ T cells sorted from blood. The receptors were gathered from a man aged 25-45 years in good health.

The table lists this clone with a few counts. This chain connects TRBV10-3 to TRBJ2-3, with TRBD1 matching 8 bases. The junction had 15 bases not matched to a gene; V was cut back by 4 bases and J by 0 bases. The CDR3 extends over 19 amino acids. Germline CDR1 and CDR2: ENHRY and SYGVKD. The CDR3 nucleotides read TGTGCCATCAGTGGCTGGGGACAGGCCATTACCGCTAGCACAGATACGCAGTATTTT. This encodes CAISGWGQAITASTDTQYF.

The rearrangement joins TRBV7-9 to TRBJ2-5; D tentatively fits TRBD1 or TRBD2 (6 bases each). The V gene's germline CDR1 is SEHNR and CDR2 FQNEAQ (reference sequence). V lost 6 bases to trimming and J lost 2 bases, with 10 bases between them. CDR3 size: 13 residues. CDR3: CASRSGAQETQYF. CDR3 sequence (DNA): TGTGCCAGCAGGTCGGGGGCACAAGAGACCCAGTACTTC. The full variable domain, in which reference TRBV7-9 and TRBJ2-5 provide the parts outside the CDR3, is DTGVSQNPRHKITKRGQNVTFRCDPISEHNRLYWYRQTLGQGPEFLTYFQNEAQLEKSRLLSDRFSAERPKGSFSTLEIQRTEQGDSAMYLCASRSGAQETQYFGPGTRLLVL.

The chain is built from TRBV27 and TRBJ2-3, with TRBD2 identical over 9 bases. Unmatched junction bases numbered 1, after V lost 6 bases and J lost 0 bases. CDR1 and CDR2 from the germline V gene are MNHEY and SMNVEV (reference sequence). This CDR3 region has 14 residues. CDR3 amino acids: CASSLAGSTDTQYF. CDR3 nucleotide sequence: TGTGCCAGCAGCCTAGCGGGGAGCACAGATACGCAGTATTTT.

The J gene is TRBJ2-5, the V gene TRBV19, with D possibly matching TRBD1 (5 bases). Germline CDR1 LNHDA, CDR2 SQIVND (reference sequence). V was pared by 6 bases and J by 5 bases, with 10 bases between. The CDR3 extends over 12 amino acids. The CDR3 DNA reads as TGTGCCAGTAGCTCAGGGTTTGAGACCCAGTACTTC. Translated: CASSSGFETQYF.

This clone showed up just a few times. In DNA, the CDR3 is TGTGCCAGCAGTGAGTGGGACAGTTCCTCTGGAAACACCATATATTTT. This sequence encodes CASSEWDSSSGNTIYF. V usage is TRBV6-1 and J usage is TRBJ1-3, with 7 bases lining up with TRBD1. Germline V gene sequence: CDR1 MNHNS, CDR2 SASEGT. The CDR3 runs 16 residues. V lost 3 bases to trimming and J lost 0 bases; unmatched junction nucleotides: 5.

This sequence joins TRBV9 and TRBJ1-2, with D hard to call. V lost 10 bases and J lost 8, with 15 bases in between. From germline, CDR1 is SGDLS and CDR2 YYNGEE. The CDR3 extends over 11 amino acids. The CDR3 region is CASESPRGYTF. Here the CDR3 DNA reads TGTGCCTCCGAAAGCCCGAGGGGCTACACCTTC. The variable domain in full, completed from reference TRBV9 and TRBJ1-2, reads DSGVTQTPKHLITATGQRVTLRCSPRSGDLSVYWYQQSLDQGLQFLIQYYNGEERAKGNILERFSAQQFPDLHSELNLSSLELGDSALYFCASESPRGYTFGSGTRLTVV.

The chain joins TRBV2 to TRBJ2-1; the D gene could be TRBD1 or TRBD2 (6 bases each). Trimming removed 3 bases at V and 0 bases at J, with 27 bases between. Germline CDR1 SNHLY, CDR2 FYNNEI. There are 21 residues in the CDR3. In DNA form, the CDR3 reads TGTGCCAGCAGTGACCCCCCTGGGGGGCGAGGCGTTGGTAGCTCCTACAATGAGCAGTTCTTC. It specifies CASSDPPGGRGVGSSYNEQFF. Full variable domain (missing parts from reference TRBV2 and TRBJ2-1): EPEVTQTPSHQVTQMGQEVILRCVPISNHLYFYWYRQILGQKVEFLVSFYNNEISEKSEIFDDQFSVERPDGSNFTLKIRSTKLEDSAMYFCASSDPPGGRGVGSSYNEQFFGPGTRLTVL.

The V call is TRBV11-2, the J call TRBJ1-4; possibly TRBD1 for D (6 bases). The CDR3 loop spans 14 amino acids. The V gene's germline CDR1 is SGHAT and CDR2 FQNNGV. V lost 5 bases, J lost 5 bases, and 12 bases lay in between. The CDR3 is CASSRQVANEKLFF. In nucleotides, the CDR3 is TGTGCCAGCAGCCGACAGGTTGCAAATGAAAAACTGTTTTTT.

V and J are TRBV18 and TRBJ2-7; 9 bases match TRBD1. The CDR3 is made up of 15 amino acids. Germline V gives CDR1 KGHSH, CDR2 LQKENI. The junction had 7 bases not matched to a gene; V was cut back by 4 bases and J by 3 bases. DNA for the CDR3: TGTGCCAGCTCACGGTGGTCGGGACAGGGCTACGAGCAGTACTTC. This encodes CASSRWSGQGYEQYF.

The chain recombines TRBV28 with TRBJ1-5; D ambiguous. The CDR3 runs 15 residues. V was pared by 3 bases and J by 4 bases, with 13 bases between. The germline V gene encodes CDR1 MDHEN and CDR2 SYDVKM. The CDR3 loop is CASSFIRRGNQPQHF. The DNA for the CDR3 is TGTGCCAGCAGTTTCATTCGGAGAGGTAATCAGCCCCAGCATTTT.

The V gene is TRBV5-5, the J gene TRBJ1-5; weak D call: TRBD1 (5 bases). The CDR3 length is 13 residues. Looked up from germline, CDR1 is SGHKS and CDR2 is YYEKEE (reference sequence). V was clipped by 4 bases and J by 5 bases, with 10 bases between them. CDR3 residues: CASSPDRYQPQHF. CDR3 nucleotides: TGTGCCAGCAGCCCCGACAGATATCAGCCCCAGCATTTT. The full variable domain, rest sourced from reference TRBV5-5 and TRBJ1-5, is DAGVTQSPTHLIKTRGQQVTLRCSPISGHKSVSWYQQVLGQGPQFIFQYYEKEERGRGNFPDRFSARQFPNYSSELNVNALLLGDSALYLCASSPDRYQPQHFGDGTRLSIL.

The chain has TRBV7-9 and TRBJ2-1, with D perhaps matching TRBD1 (7 bases). The germline V gene encodes CDR1 SEHNR and CDR2 FQNEAQ (reference sequence). The CDR3 sequence is 12 residues long. Trimming removed 5 bases from V and 14 bases from J, with 16 bases in between. CDR3 bases: TGTGCCAGCAGCACCGGCGGGACAGCGGAGTTCTTC. Its protein is CASSTGGTAEFF.

This chain connects TRBV28 to TRBJ1-4; 7 bases are a match to TRBD1. Germline V gives CDR1 MDHEN, CDR2 SYDVKM. This CDR3 is 15 amino acids long. V lost 3 bases to trimming and J lost 6 bases; unmatched junction nucleotides: 7. CDR3 bases: TGTGCCAGCAGTTTCAGAAGAACAGGGGATGAAAAACTGTTTTTT. It codes for CASSFRRTGDEKLFF.

The CDR3 nucleotides read TGCAGCGCCTCAGGGGGCGCCCACAATGAGCAGTTCTTC. Its translation is CSASGGAHNEQFF. The chain uses TRBV29-1 and TRBJ2-1, with 8 bases aligning to TRBD1. Germline trimming cut 7 bases from V and 5 bases from J; bases unmatched to any gene: 7. This CDR3 contains 13 residues. Germline lookup yields CDR1 SQVTM and CDR2 ANQGSEA.

The chain recombines TRBV11-2 with TRBJ2-3; possibly TRBD2 for D (6 bases). Germline CDR1 and CDR2: SGHAT and FQNNGV. This CDR3 contains 16 residues. V was cut by 1 base and J by 6 bases, with 17 bases left in between. Here the CDR3 reads CASSLVEDAAGDTQYF. CDR3 DNA sequence: TGTGCCAGCAGCTTAGTCGAGGACGCCGCGGGGGATACGCAGTATTTT.

The chain couples TRBV15 to TRBJ2-5; D is unresolved. Looked up from germline, CDR1 is LNHNV and CDR2 is YYDKDF (reference sequence). CDR3 length: 14 amino acids. Between the trimmed V and J ends, which lost 1 base and 0 bases, there was a span of 6 bases. CDR3 protein: CATSRVGYQETQYF. The CDR3 DNA follows: TGTGCCACCAGCAGAGTTGGGTACCAAGAGACCCAGTACTTC. The full variable domain, rest sourced from reference TRBV15 and TRBJ2-5, is DAMVIQNPRYQVTQFGKPVTLSCSQTLNHNVMYWYQQKSSQAPKLLFHYYDKDFNNEADTPDNFQSRRPNTSFCFLDIRSPGLGDTAMYLCATSRVGYQETQYFGPGTRLLVL.

The chain couples TRBV7-2 to TRBJ2-5; 9 bases map to TRBD1. The CDR3 is 17 residues long. CDR1 is SGHTA, CDR2 FQGNSA, per germline. Trimming at V came to 3 bases and at J to 2 bases, leaving 10 bases not matched to a gene. The CDR3 sequence: CASSFWASGTGQETQYF. The CDR3 DNA follows: TGTGCCAGCAGCTTTTGGGCATCCGGGACAGGGCAAGAGACCCAGTACTTC.

The chain couples TRBV7-9 to TRBJ2-7; 8 nucleotides line up with TRBD1. Germline V CDR1 and CDR2: SEHNR, FQNEAQ (reference sequence). Trimming cost V 5 bases and J 4 bases; bases outside gene matches: 10. There are 15 residues in the CDR3. CDR3 amino acids: CASSPGTGKEYEQYF. The CDR3 bases are TGTGCCAGCAGCCCGGGGACAGGAAAAGAGTACGAGCAGTACTTC.

Notes on this clone: Other DNA sequences within the sample encode an identical CDR3. V is TRBV28 and J is TRBJ2-7; D is uncertain. V was cut by 5 bases and J by 4 bases, with 6 bases left in between. The CDR3 is 11 residues long. Germline V CDR1 and CDR2: MDHEN, SYDVKM. The chain's CDR3 is CASSTVYEQYF. In DNA form, the CDR3 reads TGTGCCAGCAGTACCGTTTACGAGCAGTACTTC.

Concerning this clone itself: Relative to the germline gene, one junction end is altered; a read error may explain this. The rearrangement joins TRBV11-2 to TRBJ2-1; D is unresolved. Per germline, CDR1 SGHAT and CDR2 FQNNGV. CDR3 length: 11 amino acids. CDR3 protein: CASRRSIGMLF. The CDR3 region has the DNA TGTGCCAGCAGACGATCCATTGGGATGCTCTTC.

The V and J genes are TRBV6-5 and TRBJ2-7, with D hard to call. The length of the CDR3 is 14 residues. V was clipped by 6 bases and J by 2 bases, with 14 bases between them. The germline gives CDR1 MNHEY, CDR2 SVGAGI. CDR3 protein: CASRPVEGPYEQYF. Written as DNA, the CDR3 is TGTGCCAGCAGACCCGTCGAAGGGCCCTACGAGCAGTACTTC.

The J gene is TRBJ2-2, the V gene TRBV7-6, with D unresolved. The CDR3 covers 15 residues. Germline V gives CDR1 SGHVS, CDR2 FNYEAQ. V lost 1 base and J lost 1, with 7 bases in between. Written as DNA, the CDR3 is TGTGCCAGCAGCTTAGGACTGGTGAACACCGGGGAGCTGTTTTTT. Translated: CASSLGLVNTGELFF.

This clone was detected only once. The rearrangement uses TRBV27 and TRBJ2-1; 9 nucleotides align to TRBD1. With V trimmed by 0 bases and J by 7 bases, 7 bases remained unmatched. Germline CDR1 reads MNHEY; CDR2 reads SMNVEV (reference sequence). The CDR3 loop spans 16 amino acids. The CDR3 is CASSLSGTGYVNEQFF. CDR3 in DNA: TGTGCCAGCAGTTTATCTGGGACAGGGTACGTTAATGAGCAGTTCTTC.

This clone occurred a few times. This chain links TRBV29-1 with TRBJ2-1, with TRBD1 identical over 8 bases. V shed 8 bases, J shed 3 bases, and the junction held 6 bases outside the gene matches. This CDR3 comprises 13 residues. Germline CDR1 reads SQVTM; CDR2 reads ANQGSEA. This chain's CDR3 is CSLMTGDYNEQFF. The CDR3, as DNA: TGCAGCCTGATGACAGGGGACTACAATGAGCAGTTCTTC.

The rearrangement uses TRBV27 and TRBJ2-7; TRBD1 matches at 8 bases. CDR1 and CDR2 (germline): MNHEY, SMNVEV (reference sequence). The V and J ends lost 8 bases and 4 bases, in that order; junction bases with no gene match: 7. This CDR3 is 13 amino acids long. CDR3 amino acids: CASGSGQGYEQYF. DNA of the CDR3: TGTGCCAGCGGGTCTGGACAGGGTTACGAGCAGTACTTC.